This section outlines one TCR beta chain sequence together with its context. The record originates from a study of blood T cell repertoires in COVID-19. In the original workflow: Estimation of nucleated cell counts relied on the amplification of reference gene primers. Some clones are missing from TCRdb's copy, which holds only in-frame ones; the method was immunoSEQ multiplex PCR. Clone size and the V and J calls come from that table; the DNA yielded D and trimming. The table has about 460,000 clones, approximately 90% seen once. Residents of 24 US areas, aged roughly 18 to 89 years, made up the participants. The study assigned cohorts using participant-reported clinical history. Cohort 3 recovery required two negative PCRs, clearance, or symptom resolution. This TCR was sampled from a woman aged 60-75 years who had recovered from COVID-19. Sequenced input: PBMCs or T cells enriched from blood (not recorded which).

The CDR3 protein is CATVLAGGPSGELFF. The CDR3, as DNA: TGTGCCACCGTGCTAGCGGGGGGGCCCTCCGGGGAGCTGTTTTTT. This chain uses TRBV5-6 with TRBJ2-2; TRBD2 matches at 12 bases. The CDR3 extends over 15 amino acids. The germline CDR1 and CDR2 sequences are SGHDT and YYEEEE. Losses at the gene ends were 9 bases for V and 6 bases for J; bases not matched to a gene: 9.